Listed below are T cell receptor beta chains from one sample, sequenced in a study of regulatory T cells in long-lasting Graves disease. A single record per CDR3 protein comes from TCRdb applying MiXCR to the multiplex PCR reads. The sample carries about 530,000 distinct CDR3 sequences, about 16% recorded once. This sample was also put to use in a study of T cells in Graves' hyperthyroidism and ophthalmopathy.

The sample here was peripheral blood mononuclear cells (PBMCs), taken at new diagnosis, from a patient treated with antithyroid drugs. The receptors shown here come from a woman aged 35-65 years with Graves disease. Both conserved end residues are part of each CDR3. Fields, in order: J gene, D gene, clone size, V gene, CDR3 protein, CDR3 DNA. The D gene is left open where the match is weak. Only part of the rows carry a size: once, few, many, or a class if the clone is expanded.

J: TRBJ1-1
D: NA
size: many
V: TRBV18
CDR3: CASSPTIDRNTEAFF
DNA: TGTGCCAGCTCACCCACGATAGACAGGAACACTGAAGCTTTCTTT

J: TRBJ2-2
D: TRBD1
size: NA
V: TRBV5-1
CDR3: CASSLEGQRAGELFF
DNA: TGCGCCAGCAGCTTGGAGGGACAGAGGGCCGGGGAGCTGTTTTTT

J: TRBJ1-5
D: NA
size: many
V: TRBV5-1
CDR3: CASSFGREGTQPQHF
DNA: TGTGCCAGCAGCTTTGGCAGGGAAGGGACTCAGCCCCAGCATTTT

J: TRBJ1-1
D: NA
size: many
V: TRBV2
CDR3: CAAQEGLTEAFF
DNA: TGTGCCGCGCAAGAGGGACTGACTGAAGCTTTCTTT

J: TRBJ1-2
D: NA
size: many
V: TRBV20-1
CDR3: CSAYLTIYGYTF
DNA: TGCAGTGCTTATCTCACAATCTATGGCTACACCTTC

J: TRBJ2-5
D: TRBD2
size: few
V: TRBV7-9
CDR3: CASFFAGGGETQYF
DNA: TGTGCCAGCTTCTTTGCCGGGGGAGGGGAGACCCAGTACTTC

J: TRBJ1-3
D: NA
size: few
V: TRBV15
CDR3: CATSRDRVEWVAGNTIYF
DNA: TGTGCCACCAGCAGAGATCGCGTGGAGTGGGTGGCTGGAAACACCATATATTTT

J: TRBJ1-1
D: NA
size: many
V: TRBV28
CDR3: CASGPKNTEAFF
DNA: TGTGCCAGCGGGCCAAAGAACACTGAAGCTTTCTTT

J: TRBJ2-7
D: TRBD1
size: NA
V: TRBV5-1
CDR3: CASRRGTGSFEQYF
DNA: TGCGCCAGCCGACGCGGGACAGGTTCCTTCGAGCAGTACTTC

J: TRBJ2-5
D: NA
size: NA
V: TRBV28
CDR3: CASSLGFQGTQYF
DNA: TGTGCCAGCAGTTTAGGATTTCAAGGGACCCAGTACTTC

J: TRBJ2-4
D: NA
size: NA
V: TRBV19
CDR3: CASSLRGGLAKNIQYF
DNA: TGTGCCAGTAGCCTCAGGGGAGGCTTAGCCAAAAACATTCAGTACTTC

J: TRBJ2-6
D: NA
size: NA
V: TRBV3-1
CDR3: CASSPLMHSGANVLTF
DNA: TGTGCCAGCAGCCCACTTATGCACTCTGGGGCCAACGTCCTGACTTTC

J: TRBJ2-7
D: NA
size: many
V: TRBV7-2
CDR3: CASSLRVAYEQYF
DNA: TGTGCCAGCAGCTTACGGGTGGCCTACGAGCAGTACTTC

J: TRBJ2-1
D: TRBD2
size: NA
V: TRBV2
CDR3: CASTNHGRYNEQFF
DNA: TGTGCCAGTACAAACCACGGGAGGTACAATGAGCAGTTCTTC

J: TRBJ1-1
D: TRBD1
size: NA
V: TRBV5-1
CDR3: CASSLEVPGQGEAFF
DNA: TGCGCCAGCAGCTTGGAGGTCCCGGGACAGGGGGAAGCTTTCTTT

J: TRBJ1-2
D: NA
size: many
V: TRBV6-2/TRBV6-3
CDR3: CASSYGGEANGYTF
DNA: TGTGCCAGCAGTTACGGGGGCGAGGCGAATGGCTACACCTTC

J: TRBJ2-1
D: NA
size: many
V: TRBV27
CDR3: CASSSNYNEQFF
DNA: TGTGCCAGCAGCTCTAATTACAATGAGCAGTTCTTC

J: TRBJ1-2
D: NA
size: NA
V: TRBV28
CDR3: CASSLSTDYGYTF
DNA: TGTGCCAGCAGTTTATCGACAGACTATGGCTACACCTTC

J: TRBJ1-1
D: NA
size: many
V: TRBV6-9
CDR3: CASSSPGGGAGRAFF
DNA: TGTGCCAGCAGTTCCCCGGGAGGGGGGGCAGGGAGAGCTTTCTTT

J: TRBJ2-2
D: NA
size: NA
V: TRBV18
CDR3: CASSPRQPNTGELFF
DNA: TGTGCCAGCTCACCAAGACAGCCGAACACCGGGGAGCTGTTTTTT

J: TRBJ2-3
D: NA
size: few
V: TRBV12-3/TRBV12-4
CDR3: CATLRTVTDTQYF
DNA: TGTGCCACCTTGCGGACAGTCACAGATACGCAGTATTTT

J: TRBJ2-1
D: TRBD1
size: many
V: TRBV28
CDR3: CASSELTGTGGGWQFF
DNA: TGTGCCAGCAGTGAATTAACCGGGACAGGGGGTGGGTGGCAGTTCTTC

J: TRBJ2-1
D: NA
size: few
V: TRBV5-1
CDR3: CASSFRYANSYNEQFF
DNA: TGCGCCAGCAGCTTCCGTTACGCAAACTCCTACAATGAGCAGTTCTTC

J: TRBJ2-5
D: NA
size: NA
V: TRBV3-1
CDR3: CASSQTEETQYF
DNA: TGTGCCAGCAGCCAAACCGAAGAGACCCAGTACTTC

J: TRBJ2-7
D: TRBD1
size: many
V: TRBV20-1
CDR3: CSARQDRGVYEQYF
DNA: TGCAGTGCTAGACAGGACAGGGGGGTCTACGAGCAGTACTTC

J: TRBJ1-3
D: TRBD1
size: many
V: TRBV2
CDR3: CASRTGTGSGNTIYF
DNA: TGTGCCAGCAGGACCGGGACAGGGTCTGGAAACACCATATATTTT